This T cell receptor (beta chain) originates from a study of CD8 T cells in Susac syndrome. With random hexamers, 0.5 to 1 ug RNA was reverse transcribed. The method of amplification for TCR beta CDR3 was immunoSEQ multiplex PCR, covering 54 Vbeta and 13 Jbeta. TCRdb reprocessed the immunoSEQ multiplex PCR reads with MiXCR, giving one entry per CDR3 protein. In the table there are about 49,000 distinct CDR3 sequences, approximately 93% of which are singletons. As to this clonotype: No antigen is known for it.

As controls, healthy donors matched for age and sex were used. Study-level results: The study acknowledged a relatively small number of individuals in its TCR sequencing and HLA analysis.

The CDR3 contains 13 residues. Germline V gene data show CDR1 as SNHLY and CDR2 as FYNNEI. J gave up 3 bases and V 8 bases, and 7 bases lay outside the gene matches. The chain combines TRBV2 with TRBJ2-7; the match to TRBD1 covers 7 bases. This TCR was sampled from a human donor in good health. Specimen: CD8+ T cells from PBMCs. The CDR3 region is CASRTGFYYEQYF. CDR3 nucleotide sequence: TGTGCCAGCCGGACAGGCTTTTACTACGAGCAGTACTTC.